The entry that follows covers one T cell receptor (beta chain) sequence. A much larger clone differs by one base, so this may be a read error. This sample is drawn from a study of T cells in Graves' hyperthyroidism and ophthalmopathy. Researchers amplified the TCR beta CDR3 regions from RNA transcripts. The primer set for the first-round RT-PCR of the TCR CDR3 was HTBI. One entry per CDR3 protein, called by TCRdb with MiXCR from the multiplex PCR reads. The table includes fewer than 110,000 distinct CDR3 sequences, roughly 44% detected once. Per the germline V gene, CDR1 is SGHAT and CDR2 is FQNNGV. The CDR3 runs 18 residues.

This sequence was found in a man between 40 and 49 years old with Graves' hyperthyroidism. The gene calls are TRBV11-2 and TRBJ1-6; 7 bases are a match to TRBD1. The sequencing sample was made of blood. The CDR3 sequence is CTSSLGGLGQADNSPLHF. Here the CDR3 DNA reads TGTACCAGCAGCTTAGGAGGACTCGGACAGGCGGATAATTCACCCCTCCACTTT.